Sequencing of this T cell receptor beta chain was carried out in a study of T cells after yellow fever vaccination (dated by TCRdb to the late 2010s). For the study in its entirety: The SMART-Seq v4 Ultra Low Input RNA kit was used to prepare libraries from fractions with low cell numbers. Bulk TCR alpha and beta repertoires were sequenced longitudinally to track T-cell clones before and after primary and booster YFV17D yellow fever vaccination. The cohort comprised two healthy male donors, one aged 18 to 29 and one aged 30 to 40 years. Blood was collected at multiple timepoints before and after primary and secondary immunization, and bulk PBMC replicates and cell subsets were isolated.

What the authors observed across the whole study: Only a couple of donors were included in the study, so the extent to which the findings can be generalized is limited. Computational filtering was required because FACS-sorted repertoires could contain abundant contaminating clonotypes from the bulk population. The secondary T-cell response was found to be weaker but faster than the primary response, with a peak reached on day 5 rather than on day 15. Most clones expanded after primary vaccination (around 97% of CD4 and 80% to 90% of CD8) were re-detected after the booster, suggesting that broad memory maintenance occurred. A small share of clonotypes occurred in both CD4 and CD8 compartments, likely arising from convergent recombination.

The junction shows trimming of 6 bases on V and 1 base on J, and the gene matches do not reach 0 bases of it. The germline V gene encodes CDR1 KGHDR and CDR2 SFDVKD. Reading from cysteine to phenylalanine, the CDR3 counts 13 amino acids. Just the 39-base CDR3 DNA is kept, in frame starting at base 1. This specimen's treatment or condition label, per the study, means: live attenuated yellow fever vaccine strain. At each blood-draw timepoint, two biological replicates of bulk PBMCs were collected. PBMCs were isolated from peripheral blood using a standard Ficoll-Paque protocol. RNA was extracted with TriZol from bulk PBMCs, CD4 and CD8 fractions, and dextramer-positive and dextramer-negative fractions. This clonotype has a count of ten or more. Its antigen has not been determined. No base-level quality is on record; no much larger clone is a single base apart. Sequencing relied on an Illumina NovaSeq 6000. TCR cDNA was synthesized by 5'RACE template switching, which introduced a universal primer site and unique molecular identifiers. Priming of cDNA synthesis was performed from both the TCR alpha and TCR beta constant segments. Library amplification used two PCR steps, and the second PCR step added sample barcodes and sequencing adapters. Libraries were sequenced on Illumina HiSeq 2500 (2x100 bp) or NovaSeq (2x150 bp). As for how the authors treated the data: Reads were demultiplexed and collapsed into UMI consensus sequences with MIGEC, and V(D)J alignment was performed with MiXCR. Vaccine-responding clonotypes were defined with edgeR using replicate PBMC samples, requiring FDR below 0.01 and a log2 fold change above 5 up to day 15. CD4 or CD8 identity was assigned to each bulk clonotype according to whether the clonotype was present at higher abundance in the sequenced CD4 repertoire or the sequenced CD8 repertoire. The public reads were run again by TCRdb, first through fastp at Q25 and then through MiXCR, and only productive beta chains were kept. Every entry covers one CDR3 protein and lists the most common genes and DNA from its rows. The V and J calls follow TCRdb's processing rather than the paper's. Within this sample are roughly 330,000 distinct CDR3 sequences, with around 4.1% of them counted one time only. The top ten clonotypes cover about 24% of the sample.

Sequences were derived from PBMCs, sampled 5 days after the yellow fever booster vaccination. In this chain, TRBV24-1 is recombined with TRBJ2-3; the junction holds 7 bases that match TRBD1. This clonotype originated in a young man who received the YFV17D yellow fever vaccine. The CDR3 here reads CATSTGGTDTQYF. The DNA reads TGTGCCACCAGTACAGGGGGCACAGATACGCAGTATTTT.